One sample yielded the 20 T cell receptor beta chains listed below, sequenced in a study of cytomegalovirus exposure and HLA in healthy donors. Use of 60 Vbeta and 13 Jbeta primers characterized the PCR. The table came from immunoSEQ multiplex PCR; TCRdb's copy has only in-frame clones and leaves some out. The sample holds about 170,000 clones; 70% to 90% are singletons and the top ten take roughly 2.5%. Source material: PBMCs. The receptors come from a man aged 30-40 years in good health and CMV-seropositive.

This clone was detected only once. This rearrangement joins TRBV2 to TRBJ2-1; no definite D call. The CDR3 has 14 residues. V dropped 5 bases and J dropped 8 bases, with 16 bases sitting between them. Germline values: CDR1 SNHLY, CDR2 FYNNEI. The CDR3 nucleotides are TGTGCCAGCAGTCCCTCGGTAGTCACCGATGAGCAGTTCTTC. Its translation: CASSPSVVTDEQFF.

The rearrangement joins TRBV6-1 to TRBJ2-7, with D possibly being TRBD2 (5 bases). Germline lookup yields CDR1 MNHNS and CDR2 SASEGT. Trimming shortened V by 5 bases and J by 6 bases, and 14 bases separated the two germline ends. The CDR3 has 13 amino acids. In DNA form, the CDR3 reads TGTGCCAGCAGTCTACGGATCGGGGTCGAGCAGTACGTC. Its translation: CASSLRIGVEQYV.

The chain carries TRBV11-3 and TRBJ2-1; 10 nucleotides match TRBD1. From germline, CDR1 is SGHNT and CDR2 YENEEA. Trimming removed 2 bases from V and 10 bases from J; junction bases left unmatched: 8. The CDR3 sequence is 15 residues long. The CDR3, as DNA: TGTGCCAGCAGCTTACTCAGGACAGGGGGTGAAGAGCAGTTCTTC. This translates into CASSLLRTGGEEQFF.

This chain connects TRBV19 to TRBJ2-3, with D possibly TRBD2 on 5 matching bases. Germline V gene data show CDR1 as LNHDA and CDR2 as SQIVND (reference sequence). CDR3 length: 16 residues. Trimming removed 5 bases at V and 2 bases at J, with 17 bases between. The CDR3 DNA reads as TGTGCCAGTAGTCCCCATTCCGGGGTCGTCACAGATACGCAGTATTTT. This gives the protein CASSPHSGVVTDTQYF.

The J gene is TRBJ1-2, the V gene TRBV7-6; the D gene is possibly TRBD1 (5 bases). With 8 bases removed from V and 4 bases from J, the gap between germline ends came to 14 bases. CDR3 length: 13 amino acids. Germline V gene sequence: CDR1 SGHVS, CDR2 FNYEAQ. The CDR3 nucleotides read TGTGCCAGCCGGCAGGGCCCTTTCTATGGCTACACCTTC. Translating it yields CASRQGPFYGYTF.

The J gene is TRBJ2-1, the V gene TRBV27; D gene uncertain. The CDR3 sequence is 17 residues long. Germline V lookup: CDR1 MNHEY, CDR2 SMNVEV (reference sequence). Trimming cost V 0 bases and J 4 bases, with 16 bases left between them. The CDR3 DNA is TGTGCCAGCAGTTTATCAGTCGCTTATGCGATATACAATGAGCAGTTCTTC. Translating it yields CASSLSVAYAIYNEQFF.

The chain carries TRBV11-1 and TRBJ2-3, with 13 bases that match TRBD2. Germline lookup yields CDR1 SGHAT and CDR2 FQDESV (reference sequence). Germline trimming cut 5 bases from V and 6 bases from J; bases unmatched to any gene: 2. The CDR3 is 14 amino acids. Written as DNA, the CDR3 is TGTGCCAGCAGCCCACTAGCGGGGGGGGATACGCAGTATTTT. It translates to CASSPLAGGDTQYF.

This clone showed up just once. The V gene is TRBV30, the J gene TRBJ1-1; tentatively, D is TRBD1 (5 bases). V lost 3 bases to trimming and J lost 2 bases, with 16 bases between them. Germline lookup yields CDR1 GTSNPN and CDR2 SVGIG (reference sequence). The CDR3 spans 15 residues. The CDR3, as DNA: TGTGCCTGGAGCCCCCGACAGAACTTCAACACTGAAGCTTTCTTT. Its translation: CAWSPRQNFNTEAFF.

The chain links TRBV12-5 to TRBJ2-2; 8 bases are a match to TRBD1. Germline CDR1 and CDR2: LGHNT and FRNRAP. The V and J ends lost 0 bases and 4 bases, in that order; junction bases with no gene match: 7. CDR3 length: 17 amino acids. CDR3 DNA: TGTGCTAGTGGTTTGGTAGGAAGGACAGGGACCACCGGGGAGCTGTTTTTT. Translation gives CASGLVGRTGTTGELFF.

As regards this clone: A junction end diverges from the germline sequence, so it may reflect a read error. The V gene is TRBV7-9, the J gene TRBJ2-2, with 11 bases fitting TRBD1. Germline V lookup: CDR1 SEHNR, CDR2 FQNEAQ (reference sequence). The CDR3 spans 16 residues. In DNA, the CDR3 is TGTTCCAGCAGCCTCTACGGGACAGGGGGCACCGGGGAGCTGTTTTTT. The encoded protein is CSSSLYGTGGTGELFF.

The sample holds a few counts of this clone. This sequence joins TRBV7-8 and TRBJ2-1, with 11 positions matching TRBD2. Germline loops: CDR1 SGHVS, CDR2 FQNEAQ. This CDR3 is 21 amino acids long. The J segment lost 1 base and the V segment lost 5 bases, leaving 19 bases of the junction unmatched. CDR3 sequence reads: CASSPSSGGLSGRGSYNEQFF. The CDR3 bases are TGTGCCAGCAGCCCCTCATCAGGGGGTCTTAGCGGGAGGGGTTCCTACAATGAGCAGTTCTTC.

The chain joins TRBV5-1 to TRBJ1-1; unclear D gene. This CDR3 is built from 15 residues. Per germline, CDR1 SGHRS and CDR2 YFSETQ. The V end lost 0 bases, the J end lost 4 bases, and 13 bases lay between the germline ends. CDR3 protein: CASSLEAGWGTEAFF. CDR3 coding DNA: TGCGCCAGCAGCTTGGAAGCGGGGTGGGGCACTGAAGCTTTCTTT.

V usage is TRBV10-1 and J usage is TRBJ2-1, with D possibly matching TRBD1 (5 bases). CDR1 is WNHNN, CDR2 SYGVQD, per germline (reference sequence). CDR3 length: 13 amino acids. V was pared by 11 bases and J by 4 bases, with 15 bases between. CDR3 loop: CASAPTAYNEQFF. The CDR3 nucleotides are TGCGCCTCCGCCCCGACAGCGTACAATGAGCAGTTCTTC.

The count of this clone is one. Here the CDR3 DNA reads TGTGCCAGCAGCTACGACAGGGGGCGAGCCGGGGAGCTGTTTTTT. This gives the protein CASSYDRGRAGELFF. The rearrangement joins TRBV6-5 to TRBJ2-2; the match to TRBD1 covers 10 bases. CDR1 MNHEY and CDR2 SVGAGI come from the germline V gene. This CDR3 has 15 residues. V shed 6 bases and J 6 bases; nucleotides not matched to a gene: 7.

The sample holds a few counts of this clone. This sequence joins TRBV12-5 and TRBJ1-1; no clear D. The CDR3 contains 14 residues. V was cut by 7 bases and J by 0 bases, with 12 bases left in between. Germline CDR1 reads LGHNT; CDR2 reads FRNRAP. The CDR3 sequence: CASAWREVNTEAFF. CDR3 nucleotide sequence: TGTGCTAGTGCTTGGAGGGAGGTGAACACTGAAGCTTTCTTT. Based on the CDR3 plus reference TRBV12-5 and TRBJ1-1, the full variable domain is DARVTQTPRHKVTEMGQEVTMRCQPILGHNTVFWYRQTMMQGLELLAYFRNRAPLDDSGMPKDRFSAEMPDATLATLKIQPSEPRDSAVYFCASAWREVNTEAFFGQGTRLTVV.

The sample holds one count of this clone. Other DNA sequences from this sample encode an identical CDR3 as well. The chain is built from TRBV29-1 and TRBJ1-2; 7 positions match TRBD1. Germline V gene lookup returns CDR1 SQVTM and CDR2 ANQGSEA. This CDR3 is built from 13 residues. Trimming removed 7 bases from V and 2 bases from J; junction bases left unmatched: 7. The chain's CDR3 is CSARTGGNYGYTF. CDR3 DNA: TGCAGCGCTAGGACAGGAGGGAACTATGGCTACACCTTC.

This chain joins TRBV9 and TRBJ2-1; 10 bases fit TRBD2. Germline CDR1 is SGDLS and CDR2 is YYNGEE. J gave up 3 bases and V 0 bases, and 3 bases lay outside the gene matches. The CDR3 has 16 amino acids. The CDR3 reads CASSVAVAGGYNEQFF. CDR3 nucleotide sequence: TGTGCCAGCAGCGTAGCTGTAGCGGGAGGCTACAATGAGCAGTTCTTC.

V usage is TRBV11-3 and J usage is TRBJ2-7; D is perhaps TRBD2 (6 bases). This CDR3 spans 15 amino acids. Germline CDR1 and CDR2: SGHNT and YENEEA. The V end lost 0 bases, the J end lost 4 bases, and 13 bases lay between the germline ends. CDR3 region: CASSLDSATSYEQYF. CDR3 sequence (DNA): TGTGCCAGCAGCTTAGATTCCGCGACTAGTTACGAGCAGTACTTC.

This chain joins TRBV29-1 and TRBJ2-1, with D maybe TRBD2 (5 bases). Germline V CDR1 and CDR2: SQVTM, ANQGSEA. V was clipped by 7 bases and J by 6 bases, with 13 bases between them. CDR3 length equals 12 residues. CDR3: CSASRGSNEQFF. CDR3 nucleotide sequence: TGCAGCGCATCAAGAGGGAGCAATGAGCAGTTCTTC.

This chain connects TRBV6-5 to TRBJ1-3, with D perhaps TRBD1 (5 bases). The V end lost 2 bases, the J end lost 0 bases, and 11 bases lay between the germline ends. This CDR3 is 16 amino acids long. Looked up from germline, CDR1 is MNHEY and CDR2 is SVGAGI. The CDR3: CASSYGAGFSGNTIYF. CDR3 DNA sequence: TGTGCCAGCAGTTACGGGGCGGGATTCTCTGGAAACACCATATATTTT.